This T cell receptor beta chain was identified during a study of shared clonotypes between healthy human individuals. Study-wide context: CD4 naive cells filled three plates per donor, CD4 memory three, CD8 naive two and CD8 memory one. Study-wide points: A reduction in generation probabilities was seen for non-shared clonotypes relative to those shared by all four donors.

Naive CD8 populations comprised CD45RO-negative cells positively selected for CCR7, excluding terminally differentiated effector memory CD45RA+ cells. Each donor was a Caucasian adult residing in Nashville, Tennessee. Data came from immunoSEQ multiplex PCR; TCRdb stores just in-frame clones and leaves some out. The top ten hold 1% to 1.5% of the sample, which has nearly 2 million clones, just under 95% seen once. Of note for this clone: What it binds is unknown.

The TCR sequence derives from a young man in good health. Sequenced input: naive CD8+ T cells sorted from blood.

The CDR3 here is CASSQRPGLESSYEQYF. For the CDR3, the DNA is TGCGCCAGCAGCCAGAGACCGGGACTAGAGAGCTCCTACGAGCAGTACTTC. The chain joins TRBV4-1 to TRBJ2-7, with 8 bases matching TRBD2. The CDR3 is made up of 17 amino acids. J gave up 0 bases and V 3 bases, and 10 bases lay outside the gene matches. Germline CDR1 and CDR2: MGHRA and YSYEKL.